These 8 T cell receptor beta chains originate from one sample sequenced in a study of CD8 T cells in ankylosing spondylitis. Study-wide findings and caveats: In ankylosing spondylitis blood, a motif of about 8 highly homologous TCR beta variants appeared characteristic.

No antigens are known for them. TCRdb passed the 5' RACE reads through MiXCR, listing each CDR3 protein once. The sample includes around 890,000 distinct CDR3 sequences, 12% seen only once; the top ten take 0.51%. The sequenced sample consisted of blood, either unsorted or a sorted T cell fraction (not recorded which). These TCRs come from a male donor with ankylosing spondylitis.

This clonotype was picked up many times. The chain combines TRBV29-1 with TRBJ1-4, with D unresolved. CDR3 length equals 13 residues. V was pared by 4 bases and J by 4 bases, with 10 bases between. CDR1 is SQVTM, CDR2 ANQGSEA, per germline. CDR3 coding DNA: TGCAGCGTTGCCCCGCTCGTTAATGAAAAACTGTTTTTT. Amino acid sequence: CSVAPLVNEKLFF. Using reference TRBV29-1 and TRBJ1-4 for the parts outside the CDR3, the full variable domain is SAVISQKPSRDICQRGTSLTIQCQVDSQVTMMFWYRQQPGQSLTLIATANQGSEATYESGFVIDKFPISRPNLTFSTLTVSNMSPEDSSIYLCSVAPLVNEKLFFGSGTQLSVL.

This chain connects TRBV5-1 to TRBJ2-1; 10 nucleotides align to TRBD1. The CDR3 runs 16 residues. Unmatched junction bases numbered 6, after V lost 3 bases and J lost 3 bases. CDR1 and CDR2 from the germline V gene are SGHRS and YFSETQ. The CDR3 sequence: CASSYSGTGDYNEQFF. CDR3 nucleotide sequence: TGCGCCAGCAGCTACTCCGGGACAGGGGACTACAATGAGCAGTTCTTC.

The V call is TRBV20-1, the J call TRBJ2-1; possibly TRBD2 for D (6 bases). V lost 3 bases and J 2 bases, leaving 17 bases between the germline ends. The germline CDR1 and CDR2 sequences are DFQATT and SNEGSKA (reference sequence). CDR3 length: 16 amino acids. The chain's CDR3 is CSARSSRDSTYNEQFF. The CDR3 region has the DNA TGCAGTGCTAGGAGCTCGAGGGACTCCACCTACAATGAGCAGTTCTTC.

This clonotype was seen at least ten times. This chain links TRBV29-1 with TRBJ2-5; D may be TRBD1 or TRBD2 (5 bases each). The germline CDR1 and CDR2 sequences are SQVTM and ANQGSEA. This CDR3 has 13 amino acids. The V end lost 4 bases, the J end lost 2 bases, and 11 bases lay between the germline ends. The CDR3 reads CSVAGRYQETQYF. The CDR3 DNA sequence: TGCAGCGTTGCGGGACGGTATCAAGAGACCCAGTACTTC.

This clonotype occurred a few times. CDR3 region: CASSVPSADYGYTF. The CDR3 DNA reads as TGTGCCAGCAGCGTCCCCTCGGCGGATTATGGCTACACCTTC. This chain connects TRBV4-2 to TRBJ1-2, with D uncertain. Trimming pared 5 bases from V and 5 bases from J, leaving 15 bases between. CDR1 LGHNA and CDR2 YNFKEQ come from the germline V gene. This CDR3 contains 14 residues.

The CDR3 loop is CSVSPARITDTQYF. The CDR3 DNA follows: TGCAGTGTTTCTCCAGCCAGGATCACAGATACGCAGTATTTT. The chain uses TRBV20-1 and TRBJ2-3; D uncertain. Trimming removed 7 bases from V and 2 bases from J, with 16 bases in between. This CDR3 spans 14 amino acids. Germline values: CDR1 DFQATT, CDR2 SNEGSKA (reference sequence).

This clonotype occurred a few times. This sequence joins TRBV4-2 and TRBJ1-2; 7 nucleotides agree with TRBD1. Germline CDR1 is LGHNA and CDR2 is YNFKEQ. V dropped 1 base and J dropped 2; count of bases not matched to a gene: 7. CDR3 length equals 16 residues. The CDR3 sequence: CASSQGGRQGNYGYTF. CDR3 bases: TGTGCCAGCAGCCAAGGGGGACGACAGGGAAACTATGGCTACACCTTC.

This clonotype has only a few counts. As DNA, the CDR3 is TGTGCCAGCAGTGAAGAACAGGTTGATCAGCCCCAGCATTTT. As protein: CASSEEQVDQPQHF. The chain is built from TRBV12-3 or TRBV12-4 and TRBJ1-5, with D possibly matching TRBD1 (5 bases). Trimming cost V 5 bases and J 5 bases, with 13 bases left between them. The CDR3 consists of 14 residues.